This TCR beta chain came from a study of identical twins. Study-level results: Instead of following the same donors, the conclusions were based on cross-sectional statistical analysis.

On this clonotype itself: Its matching antigen is unknown.

Addition of a universal primer site occurred through template switching, and cDNA carried unique molecular identifiers. TCRdb reprocessed the 5' RACE reads via MiXCR and lists one record per CDR3 protein. The sample carries a few hundred thousand distinct CDR3 sequences, 10% to 13% recorded once. Germline V gene sequence: CDR1 SGHTA, CDR2 FQGNSA. The V end was cut by 5 bases, the J end by 6 bases, with 11 bases between. The CDR3 length is 12 residues. The chain has TRBV7-2 and TRBJ2-7; possible D gene TRBD1, 6 bases. Sequencing input: memory T cells sorted from blood. This TCR derives from a man aged 45-65 years in good health. The CDR3: CASSRDIGEQYF. The DNA of the CDR3 is TGTGCCAGCAGCCGGGACATCGGCGAGCAGTACTTC. The whole variable domain, remainder taken from reference TRBV7-2 and TRBJ2-7, is GAGVSQSPSNKVTEKGKDVELRCDPISGHTALYWYRQSLGQGLEFLIYFQGNSAPDKSGLPSDRFSAERTGGSVSTLTIQRTQQEDSAVYLCASSRDIGEQYFGPGTRLTVT.